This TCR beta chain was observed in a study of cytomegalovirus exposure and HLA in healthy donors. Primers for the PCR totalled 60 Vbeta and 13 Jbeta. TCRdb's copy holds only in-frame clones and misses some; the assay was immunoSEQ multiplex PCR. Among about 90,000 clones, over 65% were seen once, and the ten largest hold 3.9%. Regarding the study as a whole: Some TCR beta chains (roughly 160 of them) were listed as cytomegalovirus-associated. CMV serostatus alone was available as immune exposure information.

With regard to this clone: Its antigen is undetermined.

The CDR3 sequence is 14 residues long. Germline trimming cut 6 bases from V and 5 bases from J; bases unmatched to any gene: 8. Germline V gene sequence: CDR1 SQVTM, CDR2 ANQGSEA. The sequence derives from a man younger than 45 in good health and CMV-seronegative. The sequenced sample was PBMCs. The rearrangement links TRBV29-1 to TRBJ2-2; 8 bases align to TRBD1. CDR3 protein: CSVWTGSYTGELFF. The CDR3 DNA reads TGCAGCGTGTGGACAGGGTCTTATACCGGGGAGCTGTTTTTT.